This T cell receptor beta chain was captured in a study of post-analysis software for immune sequencing data. Study details: The cohort encompassed relapsing-remitting, secondary progressive and progressive-relapsing multiple sclerosis disease courses. Overall study findings and caveats: Controls had significantly higher normalized Chao1 diversity than multiple sclerosis patients. TRBV segments more frequent in patients than in controls numbered about five and included TRBV5-6, TRBV5-1 and TRBV20-1. Strong co-clustering by F measure was seen for same-batch samples.

The CDR3 sequence is 16 residues long. CDR1 is DFQATT and CDR2 is SNEGSKA in the germline V gene (reference sequence). With 0 bases clipped from V and 3 bases from J, the junction kept 7 bases outside the gene matches. Many counts were recorded for this clonotype. The antigen is undetermined. Prepared libraries of TCR beta cDNA carried unique molecular identifiers. The source material, about 0.9 to 10 million T cells, gave rise to 510,000 or so cDNA molecules. TCRdb processed the PCR reads anew with MiXCR; each CDR3 protein has one entry. Of 150,000 to 200,000 distinct CDR3 sequences in the sample, about 29% were seen once.

The receptor was isolated from a girl under 18 with multiple sclerosis. The chain has TRBV20-1 and TRBJ2-5, with 10 bases matching TRBD2. Sequences were obtained from blood. The CDR3 reads CSARDHLAGVEETQYF. As DNA, the CDR3 is TGCAGTGCTAGAGATCACCTAGCGGGAGTTGAAGAGACCCAGTACTTC.